This passage covers 25 T cell receptor beta chains from one sample sequenced in a study of response to subunit inactivated influenza vaccine. TCRdb reprocessed the RT-PCR reads via MiXCR and lists one record per CDR3 protein. Counted here are 300,000 to 350,000 distinct CDR3 sequences, 20% to 25% occurring once; the ten biggest clones make up 9% to 12%. Sequences were derived from PBMCs from blood, sampled about 20 months after vaccination. The receptors were gathered from a man between 50 and 75 years old who received an inactivated influenza vaccine.

This clonotype was picked up many times. The chain joins TRBV3-1 to TRBJ1-5; 10 bases fit TRBD1. Germline loops: CDR1 LGHDT, CDR2 YNNKEL (reference sequence). This CDR3 is built from 16 residues. J was trimmed by 2 bases and V by 3 bases; bases with no gene match: 4. DNA of the CDR3: TGTGCCAGCAGCCAGGCTGGGACAGGGGGCAATCAGCCCCAGCATTTT. Its translation: CASSQAGTGGNQPQHF.

The chain carries TRBV2 and TRBJ2-1; 8 bases match TRBD2. Germline CDR1 SNHLY, CDR2 FYNNEI. The CDR3 length is 14 residues. V shed 7 bases and J 8 bases; nucleotides not matched to a gene: 10. CDR3 residues: CASKVGTRKHEQFF. CDR3 coding DNA: TGTGCCAGCAAGGTTGGGACTAGGAAGCATGAGCAGTTCTTC. The full variable domain, rest sourced from reference TRBV2 and TRBJ2-1, is EPEVTQTPSHQVTQMGQEVILRCVPISNHLYFYWYRQILGQKVEFLVSFYNNEISEKSEIFDDQFSVERPDGSNFTLKIRSTKLEDSAMYFCASKVGTRKHEQFFGPGTRLTVL.

This clonotype was found a few times. The chain recombines TRBV7-6 with TRBJ1-2; D unclear. The CDR3 is 14 amino acids. Looked up from germline, CDR1 is SGHVS and CDR2 is FNYEAQ. V lost 2 bases and J lost 0, with 7 bases in between. CDR3 sequence (DNA): TGTGCCAGCAGCTTAACGGCGACTAACTATGGCTACACCTTC. Translating gives CASSLTATNYGYTF.

The CDR3 sequence is CASSPLAGRLISYEQYF. CDR3 nucleotide sequence: TGTGCCAGCAGTCCCTTAGCGGGCCGTTTGATATCCTACGAGCAGTACTTC. The chain carries TRBV27 and TRBJ2-7, with 7 bases lining up with TRBD2. After removal of 5 bases from V and 1 base from J, the junction contained 14 bases not matched to a gene. The CDR3 runs to 17 residues. The germline V gene encodes CDR1 MNHEY and CDR2 SMNVEV (reference sequence).

This clonotype occurred many times. The V call is TRBV5-1, the J call TRBJ1-5; D gene ambiguous. This CDR3 is built from 15 residues. Germline V gene sequence: CDR1 SGHRS, CDR2 YFSETQ. Trimming removed 2 bases at V and 3 bases at J, with 12 bases between. The CDR3 region has the DNA TGCGCCAGCAGCTTTGGTTCAGATCCCAATCAGCCCCAGCATTTT. It yields the protein CASSFGSDPNQPQHF. The full variable domain, with the rest looked up from reference TRBV5-1 and TRBJ1-5, is KAGVTQTPRYLIKTRGQQVTLSCSPISGHRSVSWYQQTPGQGLQFLFEYFSETQRNKGNFPGRFSGRQFSNSRSEMNVSTLELGDSALYLCASSFGSDPNQPQHFGDGTRLSIL.

This sequence joins TRBV7-9 and TRBJ1-2; no clear D. V was shortened by 3 bases and J by 4 bases, with 18 bases between the two germline ends. Germline CDR1 is SEHNR and CDR2 is FQNEAQ (reference sequence). CDR3 length: 16 residues. The CDR3 sequence: CASSFSQVLLLYGYTF. CDR3 nucleotides: TGTGCCAGCAGCTTTTCTCAGGTCCTACTCCTCTATGGCTACACCTTC.

The chain uses TRBV6-2 or TRBV6-3 and TRBJ2-1; D is unresolved. This CDR3 region has 13 residues. Trimming pared 6 bases from V and 6 bases from J, leaving 12 bases between. The V gene's germline CDR1 is MNHEY and CDR2 SVGEGT. CDR3 bases: TGTGCCAGCAGCCCCCCTAACAGCAATGAGCAGTTCTTC. Its translation is CASSPPNSNEQFF.

This chain uses TRBV28 with TRBJ1-5, with D unresolved. The germline V gene encodes CDR1 MDHEN and CDR2 SYDVKM. The CDR3 covers 16 residues. Trimming pared 6 bases from V and 7 bases from J, leaving 22 bases between. The CDR3: CASRGRDKAYSQPQHF. In nucleotides, the CDR3 is TGTGCCAGCAGAGGTCGAGACAAGGCATACTCACAGCCCCAGCATTTT.

The chain couples TRBV16 to TRBJ1-5; possibly TRBD1 for D (5 bases). V lost 0 bases, J lost 7 bases, and 16 bases lay in between. The V gene's germline CDR1 is KGHSY and CDR2 FQNENV. This CDR3 has 16 amino acids. The CDR3 sequence is CASSQSLKGRGQPQHF. The CDR3 coding sequence is TGTGCCAGCAGCCAATCTTTAAAGGGAAGGGGCCAGCCCCAGCATTTT.

The J gene is TRBJ1-1, the V gene TRBV2, with D hard to call. Germline V lookup: CDR1 SNHLY, CDR2 FYNNEI. The CDR3 is 14 residues long. V gave up 6 bases and J gave up 2 bases, with 13 bases separating them. For the CDR3, the DNA is TGTGCCAGCAGCGCCGGGCAGCCAAACACTGAAGCTTTCTTT. Translated, it gives CASSAGQPNTEAFF.

This clonotype turned up a few times. The chain combines TRBV5-1 with TRBJ1-1; TRBD1 aligns across 9 bases. V was pared by 1 base and J by 7 bases, with 5 bases of the junction left unmatched. Germline V gene lookup returns CDR1 SGHRS and CDR2 YFSETQ. The CDR3 length is 14 residues. CDR3 region: CASSLNRGHDEAFF. The CDR3 nucleotides are TGCGCCAGCAGCTTGAACAGGGGGCACGATGAAGCTTTCTTT. The entire variable domain, with the rest obtained from reference TRBV5-1 and TRBJ1-1, is as follows: KAGVTQTPRYLIKTRGQQVTLSCSPISGHRSVSWYQQTPGQGLQFLFEYFSETQRNKGNFPGRFSGRQFSNSRSEMNVSTLELGDSALYLCASSLNRGHDEAFFGQGTRLTVV.

This rearrangement joins TRBV20-1 to TRBJ1-1; D gene uncertain. V shed 0 bases and J shed 0 bases, with 11 bases lying between them. Germline V gives CDR1 DFQATT, CDR2 SNEGSKA (reference sequence). The CDR3 spans 15 residues. The DNA of the CDR3 is TGCAGTGCTAGAGATTGGACCCATCTGAACACTGAAGCTTTCTTT. This translates into CSARDWTHLNTEAFF.

In its sample, this clonotype was seen a few times. This chain links TRBV5-1 with TRBJ2-2; TRBD1 matches at 7 bases. Germline V gives CDR1 SGHRS, CDR2 YFSETQ. The CDR3 covers 16 residues. The trim removed 4 bases at V and 0 bases at J, leaving 6 bases unmatched. The CDR3 nucleotides read TGCGCCAGCAGCCCGACAGGGTGGCCGAACACCGGGGAGCTGTTTTTT. Protein sequence: CASSPTGWPNTGELFF. Filled out from reference TRBV5-1 and TRBJ2-2, the complete variable domain reads KAGVTQTPRYLIKTRGQQVTLSCSPISGHRSVSWYQQTPGQGLQFLFEYFSETQRNKGNFPGRFSGRQFSNSRSEMNVSTLELGDSALYLCASSPTGWPNTGELFFGEGSRLTVL.

This clonotype came up many times. The rearrangement joins TRBV12-3 or TRBV12-4 to TRBJ1-6; 10 bases agree with TRBD1. The CDR3 runs to 16 residues. J lost 4 bases, V lost 5 bases, and 5 bases had no gene match. The CDR3 loop reads CASSPGQGSYNSPLHF. CDR3 DNA sequence: TGTGCCAGCAGTCCGGGACAGGGGAGTTATAATTCACCCCTCCACTTT.

As to this clonotype: Given a much more abundant clone one base away, this may be a read error. The chain links TRBV7-9 to TRBJ2-1, with D hard to call. Trimming stripped 1 base from V and 5 bases from J, with 3 bases between. The CDR3 length is 12 residues. CDR1 is SEHNR and CDR2 is FQNEAQ in the germline V gene (reference sequence). The CDR3 reads CASSLVNNEQFF. The CDR3 coding sequence is TGTGCCAGCAGCTTAGTCAACAATGAGCAGTTCTTC.

For the CDR3, the DNA is TGTGCCAGCAGCTGGACAGGGATTAGCGGGAGGGCTACAGATACGCAGTATTTT. Translated: CASSWTGISGRATDTQYF. The chain combines TRBV7-8 with TRBJ2-3; 11 bases match TRBD2. Germline CDR1 is SGHVS and CDR2 is FQNEAQ. V shed 4 bases, J shed 3 bases, and the junction held 12 bases outside the gene matches. The CDR3 covers 18 residues. Full variable domain (outside the CDR3, taken from reference TRBV7-8 and TRBJ2-3): GAGVSQSPRYKVAKRGQDVALRCDPISGHVSLFWYQQALGQGPEFLTYFQNEAQLDKSGLPSDRFFAERPEGSVSTLKIQRTQQEDSAVYLCASSWTGISGRATDTQYFGPGTRLTVL.

This clonotype was seen a few times. The chain couples TRBV7-9 to TRBJ1-5; TRBD1 agrees at 10 bases. Germline values: CDR1 SEHNR, CDR2 FQNEAQ (reference sequence). The CDR3 spans 15 residues. V dropped 5 bases and J dropped 5; count of bases not matched to a gene: 6. The CDR3 is CASSGTGEQDQPQHF. CDR3 coding DNA: TGTGCCAGCAGCGGGACAGGGGAACAAGATCAGCCCCAGCATTTT.

The table lists this clonotype with a few counts. This chain links TRBV6-1 with TRBJ1-1, with 7 positions matching TRBD1. Germline trimming cut 6 bases from V and 4 bases from J; bases unmatched to any gene: 8. The germline V gene encodes CDR1 MNHNS and CDR2 SASEGT. The CDR3 loop spans 14 amino acids. The CDR3 bases are TGTGCCAGCAGCGCAACAGGGGTGGGCACTGAAGCTTTCTTT. The encoded protein is CASSATGVGTEAFF.

The chain recombines TRBV5-1 with TRBJ2-3; D is unclear. V was trimmed by 0 bases and J by 2 bases, leaving 7 bases between them. Germline values: CDR1 SGHRS, CDR2 YFSETQ. There are 14 residues in the CDR3. The CDR3 loop reads CASSLERSTDTQYF. The CDR3 bases are TGCGCCAGCAGCTTGGAGAGGTCCACAGATACGCAGTATTTT.

This clonotype has more than one count but fewer than ten. The chain couples TRBV19 to TRBJ1-2; no reliable D call. The CDR3 has 16 amino acids. The germline V and J ends were trimmed by 1 base and 4 bases, with 16 bases remaining between them. Per the germline V gene, CDR1 is LNHDA and CDR2 is SQIVND (reference sequence). The CDR3 here is CASSIGARTLVYGYTF. CDR3 bases: TGTGCCAGTAGTATAGGGGCCCGCACGTTGGTCTATGGCTACACCTTC.

As DNA, the CDR3 is TGTGCCAGCAGCTTAGTGAGTTTAATCTTCGCGAACACCGGGGAGCTGTTTTTT. Amino acids: CASSLVSLIFANTGELFF. The rearrangement uses TRBV11-1 and TRBJ2-2; D unresolved. V lost 1 base to trimming and J lost 0 bases, with 15 bases between them. The CDR3 length is 18 residues. Germline assignment: CDR1 SGHAT and CDR2 FQDESV (reference sequence). Full variable domain (rest looked up from reference TRBV11-1 and TRBJ2-2): EAEVAQSPRYKITEKSQAVAFWCDPISGHATLYWYRQILGQGPELLVQFQDESVVDDSQLPKDRFSAERLKGVDSTLKIQPAELGDSAMYLCASSLVSLIFANTGELFFGEGSRLTVL.

This clonotype was recorded at least ten times. The rearrangement uses TRBV10-2 and TRBJ1-2; D is unclear. V gave up 7 bases and J gave up 2 bases, with 14 bases separating them. The CDR3 spans 14 residues. The germline V gene encodes CDR1 WSHSY and CDR2 SAAADI. This CDR3 is CASTTSPANYGYTF. CDR3 DNA: TGCGCCAGCACAACATCTCCGGCCAACTATGGCTACACCTTC.

The V gene is TRBV6-4, the J gene TRBJ2-1; 7 bases match TRBD1. The length of the CDR3 is 14 residues. V gave up 4 bases and J gave up 0 bases; unmatched junction bases: 0. Germline loops: CDR1 MRHNA, CDR2 SNTAGT. The CDR3 spells CASSGDSSYNEQFF. CDR3 DNA: TGTGCCAGCAGTGGGGACAGCTCCTACAATGAGCAGTTCTTC.

This clonotype was seen more than once but under ten times. J is TRBJ1-1 and V is TRBV10-3; 11 bases are shared with TRBD1. With V trimmed by 4 bases and J by 4 bases, 5 bases remained unmatched. Germline V gives CDR1 ENHRY, CDR2 SYGVKD. The CDR3 length is 15 residues. CDR3 nucleotide sequence: TGTGCCATCAGTGGGACAGGGGGCGCGGGCACTGAAGCTTTCTTT. Its protein is CAISGTGGAGTEAFF.

This chain connects TRBV7-2 to TRBJ2-5, with D tentatively TRBD1 (6 bases). The CDR3 is made up of 13 amino acids. Germline values: CDR1 SGHTA, CDR2 FQGNSA. The V end lost 1 base, the J end lost 5 bases, and 8 bases lay between the germline ends. The DNA of the CDR3 is TGTGCCAGCAGCTTAGTTACAGGGGAGACCCAGTACTTC. As protein: CASSLVTGETQYF.